This T cell receptor (beta chain) was found in a study of spatial heterogeneity in lung cancer (dated by TCRdb to between 2017 and 2020). In the study overall: The donors were about 65 patients from the lung TRACERx cohort who had early-stage, untreated non-small cell lung cancer. Follow-up PBMC samples were sequenced whenever available, with the median time to follow-up being about 2 years after resection. More beta-chain than alpha-chain transcripts were consistently detected, likely reflecting higher beta-chain transcript abundance. In the raw uncorrected reads, each unique combination of TCR and UMI appeared more than ten times on average. In non-small cell lung cancer, the study quantitatively compared TCR alpha and beta repertoires across several tumor regions, matched nontumor lung, and blood. Nonsynonymous mutation counts, determined by whole-exome sequencing of tumor tissue, were related to features of the TCR repertoire. At surgery, both alpha and beta chains were TCR-sequenced in more than 200 tumor regions, fewer than 85 matched nontumor lung samples and some 60 PBMC samples.

The paper's findings and limits, for the study overall: Additional single-cell paired TCR alpha and beta sequencing was considered necessary to confirm, at a functional level, the hypothesis that regional TCRs recognize regional mutations. Comparisons of baseline and follow-up blood repertoires included only 14 patients. Ubiquitous expanded tumor TCRs were found in blood more often at tumor resection than at routine follow-up.

This clonotype was counted many times. Its specific antigen is unknown. Per-base qualities were not stored, and no clone one base away is much larger. The sample's time point label, in plain terms: blood at routine non-recurrence follow-up after resection. TCR sequencing used whole RNA extracted from tumor and nontumor lung tissue, or from cryopreserved PBMC samples, without cell sorting. Patients were selected for TCR sequencing only if sufficient RNA was available from at least two tumor regions. The CDR3 runs 11 amino acids, cysteine and phenylalanine included. The kept DNA is CDR3 alone, 33 bases in frame from the first base. CDR1 MDHEN and CDR2 SYDVKM are derived from the germline V gene. The V and J ends are trimmed by 11 bases and 2 bases, leaving 10 bases between them. The library relied on 5' RACE. The sequencer was a NextSeq 500. The TCR library protocol attached a unique molecular identifier to each TCR cDNA molecule to allow correction of PCR and sequencing errors. Processing in the source paper ran as follows. TCR identification, UMI-based error correction and CDR3 extraction were all carried out with Decombinator tools. TCRs above a frequency of 2 per 1,000, corresponding to the top 1% of the tumor frequency distribution, were defined as expanded. Renyi diversity was computed with the R vegan package after each repertoire had been subsampled 100 times to 5,000 TCRs. CDR3 similarity networks were constructed using string-kernel similarity of amino acid triplets, with links drawn between CDR3s whose pairwise similarity was above 0.82. Using fastp at Q25 and MiXCR, TCRdb reprocessed the public reads and kept productive beta chains. Rows matching on CDR3 protein sequence are summarized as one entry with the most common DNA and genes. What appears here as the V and J calls and clone size reflects TCRdb's work, not the paper's. The sample table holds tens of thousands of distinct CDR3 sequences, of which around 8.9% were seen once. Of the sample, roughly 1.9% is held by the ten largest clones.

The source of this sequence is a female donor with early-stage non-small cell lung cancer. The sample consisted of PBMCs, taken at follow-up. The V gene is TRBV28 and the J gene is TRBJ2-7; tentative D gene TRBD2, with 5 bases matching. The sequence in DNA is TGTGCCGCGGGTCAAACCTACGAGCAGTACTTC. Its protein reads: CAAGQTYEQYF.